This T cell receptor beta chain was documented in a study of T cell responses to AZD1222 COVID-19 vaccine. With regard to this clone: Antigen: not known.

Germline assignment: CDR1 SNHLY and CDR2 FYNNEI. The CDR3 has 14 residues. V shed 8 bases and J 4 bases; nucleotides not matched to a gene: 7. Overall study results and limits: Donor demographics were predominantly white British with a female majority; clonal diversity may be underestimated. Just a handful of people given AZD1222 tested seropositive at baseline.

Sequencing was performed with immunoSEQ multiplex PCR; in TCRdb, only in-frame clones are kept and a portion is missing. The sample lists some 190,000 clones; 85% to 95% were seen once. The genes are TRBV2 and TRBJ1-1; 10 nucleotides line up with TRBD1. The sequence derives from an adult in good health. The sequencing here drew on peripheral blood, taken on day 0 of AZD1222 vaccination. The CDR3 DNA is TGTGCCAGCTTCTGGACAGGGGGGAGCACTGAAGCTTTCTTT. Protein product: CASFWTGGSTEAFF.